A single sample gave rise to the 27 T cell receptor beta chains below, sequenced in a study of control samples from healthy donors and cancer patients. Generated by immunoSEQ multiplex PCR, the TCRdb table keeps only in-frame clones and is missing some. In the table there are under 80,000 clones, under 95% of which are singletons. Input material: PBMCs. All receptors derive from a middle-aged woman with lung cancer.

This chain uses TRBV12-3 or TRBV12-4 with TRBJ1-1; weak D call: TRBD1 (6 bases). Trimming took 11 bases from V and 1 from J, leaving 11 bases between them. CDR3 length equals 12 residues. For the CDR3, the DNA is TGTGCCTCGGACAGCCGGAACACTGAAGCTTTCTTT. Its protein is CASDSRNTEAFF.

The chain links TRBV27 to TRBJ2-5; either TRBD1 or TRBD2 may fit D (5 bases each). The CDR3 length is 13 residues. Trimming removed 3 bases at V and 4 bases at J, with 9 bases between. From germline, CDR1 is MNHEY and CDR2 SMNVEV (reference sequence). The CDR3 DNA reads TGTGCCAGCAGTTTCGGGGCTGGAGAGACCCAGTACTTC. Its protein is CASSFGAGETQYF.

The rearrangement links TRBV5-4 to TRBJ2-7; D not certain. Trimming took off 0 bases at V and 2 bases at J, with 9 bases between the two ends. CDR1 is SGHNT, CDR2 YYREEE, per germline (reference sequence). This CDR3 is built from 14 residues. This CDR3 is CASSLAGLTYEQYF. CDR3 nucleotides: TGTGCCAGCAGCTTGGCGGGTCTTACCTACGAGCAGTACTTC.

The rearrangement uses TRBV5-4 and TRBJ2-5, with 13 bases aligning to TRBD2. This CDR3 contains 15 residues. Per the germline V gene, CDR1 is SGHNT and CDR2 is YYREEE (reference sequence). V shed 4 bases and J 5 bases; nucleotides not matched to a gene: 5. In DNA form, the CDR3 reads TGTGCCAGCAGCCTACTAGCGGGGGGGACCGAGACCCAGTACTTC. Translation gives CASSLLAGGTETQYF.

The chain links TRBV7-9 to TRBJ2-3; D is tentatively TRBD1 or TRBD2 (5 bases each). In germline, CDR1 is SEHNR, CDR2 FQNEAQ (reference sequence). CDR3 length equals 15 residues. Trimming took 2 bases from V and 0 from J, leaving 9 bases between them. The DNA of the CDR3 is TGTGCCAGCAGCTTAACGGGGCCAAGCACAGATACGCAGTATTTT. Protein: CASSLTGPSTDTQYF.

The rearrangement uses TRBV19 and TRBJ1-2; D may be TRBD1 (6 bases). Germline V gene sequence: CDR1 LNHDA, CDR2 SQIVND (reference sequence). Between the trimmed V and J ends, which lost 6 bases and 8 bases, there was a span of 16 bases. The CDR3 is 13 amino acids. In DNA form, the CDR3 reads TGTGCCAGTAGGGAAGGGGGGCTTAGGGGCTACACCTTC. It encodes CASREGGLRGYTF. The full variable domain, its missing parts supplied by reference TRBV19 and TRBJ1-2, is DGGITQSPKYLFRKEGQNVTLSCEQNLNHDAMYWYRQDPGQGLRLIYYSQIVNDFQKGDIAEGYSVSREKKESFPLTVTSAQKNPTAFYLCASREGGLRGYTFGSGTRLTVV.

This sequence joins TRBV15 and TRBJ1-5; D remains unclear. Per germline, CDR1 LNHNV and CDR2 YYDKDF (reference sequence). Trimming removed 0 bases from V and 1 base from J, with 16 bases in between. This CDR3 is built from 18 residues. CDR3 sequence (DNA): TGTGCCACCAGCAGAGATTTTGTATCGGGCAGCAGCAATCAGCCCCAGCATTTT. This translates into CATSRDFVSGSSNQPQHF.

V is TRBV3-1 (or the pseudogene TRBV3-2) and J is TRBJ2-2, with 7 bases that match TRBD1. Trimming took 4 bases from V and 4 from J; bases not matched to a gene: 6. The V gene's germline CDR1 is LGHDT and CDR2 YNNKEL (reference sequence). CDR3 size: 15 residues. The CDR3, as DNA: TGTGCCAGCAGCCGAAAGACAGGGAGCACCGGGGAGCTGTTTTTT. Translating gives CASSRKTGSTGELFF.

The chain uses TRBV30 and TRBJ1-1; D is undetermined. Trimming left V 6 bases short and J 0 bases short, with 14 bases between. CDR3 length: 14 residues. Germline CDR1 is GTSNPN and CDR2 is SVGIG (reference sequence). CDR3 DNA sequence: TGTGCCTGCCACCACCGGGAGGTGAACACTGAAGCTTTCTTT. It translates to CACHHREVNTEAFF.

This CDR3 is CATSMRTSGRPYNEQFF. In DNA form, the CDR3 reads TGTGCCACCAGCATGCGGACTAGCGGGCGTCCTTACAATGAGCAGTTCTTC. The chain combines TRBV15 with TRBJ2-1, with 11 bases identical to TRBD2. CDR1 is LNHNV, CDR2 YYDKDF, per germline (reference sequence). This CDR3 has 17 residues. The junction had 9 bases not matched to a gene; V was cut back by 4 bases and J by 4 bases.

The chain employs TRBV2 and TRBJ2-7, with 9 bases lining up with TRBD1. CDR1 is SNHLY, CDR2 FYNNEI, per germline. The ends lost 4 bases at V and 0 bases at J; junction bases unmatched: 10. The CDR3 runs to 17 residues. The CDR3 DNA is TGTGCCAGCAGTGTACCCTCCCGGGACAGGGTCTCCTACGAGCAGTACTTC. Its protein is CASSVPSRDRVSYEQYF. Variable domain in full (rest from reference TRBV2 and TRBJ2-7): EPEVTQTPSHQVTQMGQEVILRCVPISNHLYFYWYRQILGQKVEFLVSFYNNEISEKSEIFDDQFSVERPDGSNFTLKIRSTKLEDSAMYFCASSVPSRDRVSYEQYFGPGTRLTVT.

The genes are TRBV27 and TRBJ1-5, with 7 positions matching TRBD1. The CDR3 has 15 residues. Looked up from germline, CDR1 is MNHEY and CDR2 is SMNVEV (reference sequence). V lost 5 bases and J lost 2; bases outside the gene matches: 6. This CDR3 reads CASSRQGFGNQPQHF. The CDR3 DNA is TGTGCCAGCAGTAGACAGGGTTTCGGCAATCAGCCCCAGCATTTT.

This clone was recorded only once. The chain links TRBV7-2 to TRBJ2-1; D ambiguous. The CDR3 loop spans 13 amino acids. Germline V lookup: CDR1 SGHTA, CDR2 FQGNSA. Trimming removed 1 base at V and 1 base at J, with 2 bases between. The CDR3 DNA is TGTGCCAGCAGCTTAGGTTCCTACAATGAGCAGTTCTTC. This encodes CASSLGSYNEQFF. The full variable domain, with the rest looked up from reference TRBV7-2 and TRBJ2-1, is GAGVSQSPSNKVTEKGKDVELRCDPISGHTALYWYRQSLGQGLEFLIYFQGNSAPDKSGLPSDRFSAERTGGSVSTLTIQRTQQEDSAVYLCASSLGSYNEQFFGPGTRLTVL.

This rearrangement joins TRBV20-1 to TRBJ1-4; possibly TRBD1 for D (5 bases). CDR1 DFQATT and CDR2 SNEGSKA come from the germline V gene (reference sequence). The CDR3 is 11 residues long. Trimming took off 5 bases at V and 8 bases at J, with 9 bases between the two ends. Here the CDR3 reads CSAGWGEKLFF. The CDR3 coding sequence is TGCAGTGCTGGATGGGGGGAAAAACTGTTTTTT.

This sequence joins TRBV10-3 and TRBJ1-1; TRBD1 aligns across 7 bases. V was pared by 1 base and J by 0 bases, with 8 bases of the junction left unmatched. The CDR3 consists of 17 residues. Germline V lookup: CDR1 ENHRY, CDR2 SYGVKD. The CDR3 DNA reads as TGTGCCATCAGTGAGTTGGGACAGTTACCATTGAACACTGAAGCTTTCTTT. This translates into CAISELGQLPLNTEAFF.

The chain couples TRBV18 to TRBJ2-1, with 7 bases aligning to TRBD2. The CDR3 extends over 13 amino acids. CDR1 is KGHSH and CDR2 is LQKENI in the germline V gene. V lost 0 bases and J lost 8; bases outside the gene matches: 1. In DNA, the CDR3 is TGTGCCAGCTCACCACCGGGAGGGTATGAGCAGTTCTTC. This encodes CASSPPGGYEQFF.

The chain joins TRBV3-1 (or the pseudogene TRBV3-2) to TRBJ1-2; D may be TRBD1 (6 bases). Germline loops: CDR1 LGHDT, CDR2 YNNKEL (reference sequence). There are 14 residues in the CDR3. Trimming removed 1 base at V and 7 bases at J, with 13 bases between. This CDR3 is CASSQAGAGFGYTF. CDR3 DNA sequence: TGTGCCAGCAGCCAAGCAGGGGCAGGATTTGGCTACACCTTC.

The chain links TRBV5-1 to TRBJ2-3; 13 bases are shared with TRBD2. Germline V gene lookup returns CDR1 SGHRS and CDR2 YFSETQ. This CDR3 spans 16 amino acids. J was trimmed by 4 bases and V by 2 bases; bases with no gene match: 4. The CDR3 reads CASSFTSGGDADTQYF. CDR3 DNA sequence: TGCGCCAGCAGCTTCACTAGCGGGGGGGACGCAGATACGCAGTATTTT.

This chain joins TRBV14 and TRBJ2-3, with 10 bases aligning to TRBD2. The ends lost 4 bases at V and 5 bases at J; junction bases unmatched: 3. Germline V gives CDR1 SGHDN, CDR2 FVKESK. The CDR3 loop spans 14 amino acids. The CDR3 loop is CASSPLAGQDTQYF. DNA of the CDR3: TGTGCCAGCAGCCCACTAGCGGGACAAGATACGCAGTATTTT.

The chain joins TRBV4-2 to TRBJ2-7; 8 nucleotides line up with TRBD1. Trimming removed 4 bases from V and 6 bases from J; junction bases left unmatched: 17. The CDR3 has 17 residues. CDR1 LGHNA and CDR2 YNFKEQ come from the germline V gene. The CDR3: CASSRTGTGNNGREQYF. The CDR3 DNA sequence: TGTGCCAGCAGCCGTACCGGGACAGGCAATAATGGCCGCGAGCAGTACTTC.

This chain links TRBV7-9 with TRBJ2-3; 11 bases match TRBD1. Unmatched junction bases numbered 3, after V lost 4 bases and J lost 6 bases. Germline-derived CDR1 and CDR2 are SEHNR and FQNEAQ (reference sequence). The CDR3 loop spans 14 amino acids. In DNA, the CDR3 is TGTGCCAGCAGCTCAGGGACAGGGGGGGATACGCAGTATTTT. This codes for CASSSGTGGDTQYF.

The V and J genes are TRBV6-5 and TRBJ1-2; no clear D. CDR1 is MNHEY, CDR2 SVGAGI, per germline. Trimming shortened V by 7 bases and J by 7 bases, and 13 bases separated the two germline ends. The length of the CDR3 is 12 residues. In DNA form, the CDR3 reads TGTGCCAGCACTACCCTGGGAGGTGGCTACACCTTC. Its translation is CASTTLGGGYTF.

The V and J genes are TRBV29-1 and TRBJ1-2; D is perhaps TRBD1 (5 bases). Germline V CDR1 and CDR2: SQVTM, ANQGSEA. The CDR3 is made up of 12 amino acids. V dropped 1 base and J dropped 8 bases, with 11 bases sitting between them. CDR3: CSVEGLWGGYTF. The CDR3 DNA follows: TGCAGCGTTGAAGGGCTCTGGGGGGGCTACACCTTC.

The CDR3 DNA is TGTGCCAGCACCCCTGGGGGGGGTCCCACCCCGAACACCGGGGAGCTGTTTTTT. Translating it yields CASTPGGGPTPNTGELFF. V gene TRBV9 combines with J gene TRBJ2-2; the match to TRBD2 covers 7 bases. Germline CDR1 and CDR2: SGDLS and YYNGEE. The CDR3 is 18 residues long. The V and J ends lost 6 bases and 0 bases, in that order; junction bases with no gene match: 14.

V usage is TRBV19 and J usage is TRBJ2-5; D might be TRBD1 (6 bases). The assigned J gene may be wrong: the sequence end matches TRBJ2-7 better. This CDR3 has 13 amino acids. CDR1 and CDR2 from the germline V gene are LNHDA and SQIVND (reference sequence). As DNA, the CDR3 is TGTGCCAGTAAGGGGGTGGTTGGCTACGAGCAGTACTTC. Its translation is CASKGVVGYEQYF.

This chain connects TRBV7-9 to TRBJ1-6; 10 bases are shared with TRBD1. This CDR3 spans 15 amino acids. Unmatched junction bases numbered 4, after V lost 1 base and J lost 10 bases. Germline assignment: CDR1 SEHNR and CDR2 FQNEAQ (reference sequence). Here the CDR3 DNA reads TGTGCCAGCAGCTTAGAGGGGACAGGGGAGTCACCCCTCCACTTT. This sequence encodes CASSLEGTGESPLHF.

The rearrangement joins TRBV2 to TRBJ1-1; TRBD1 matches 7 bases. The CDR3 totals 12 residues. Germline lookup yields CDR1 SNHLY and CDR2 FYNNEI. The J segment lost 10 bases and the V segment lost 3 bases, leaving 5 bases of the junction unmatched. As DNA, the CDR3 is TGTGCCAGCAGTGAGGGCAGGGGGGCAGCTTTCTTT. Protein sequence: CASSEGRGAAFF. The whole variable domain, remainder taken from reference TRBV2 and TRBJ1-1, is EPEVTQTPSHQVTQMGQEVILRCVPISNHLYFYWYRQILGQKVEFLVSFYNNEISEKSEIFDDQFSVERPDGSNFTLKIRSTKLEDSAMYFCASSEGRGAAFFGQGTRLTVV.